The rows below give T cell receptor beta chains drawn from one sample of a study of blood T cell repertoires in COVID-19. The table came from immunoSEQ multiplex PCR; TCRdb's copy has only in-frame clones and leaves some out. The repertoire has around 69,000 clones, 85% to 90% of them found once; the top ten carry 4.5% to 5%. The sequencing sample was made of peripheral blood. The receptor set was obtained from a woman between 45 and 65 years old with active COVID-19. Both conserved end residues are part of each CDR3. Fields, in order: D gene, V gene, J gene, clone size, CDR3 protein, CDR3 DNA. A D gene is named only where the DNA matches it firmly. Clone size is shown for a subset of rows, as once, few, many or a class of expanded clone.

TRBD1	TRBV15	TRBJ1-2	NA	CATSRPGQGAKYGYTF	TGTGCCACCAGCAGGCCGGGACAGGGGGCGAAGTATGGCTACACCTTC
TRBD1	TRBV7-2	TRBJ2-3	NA	CASSYGGQGADTQYF	TGTGCCAGCAGCTATGGGGGACAGGGGGCAGATACGCAGTATTTT
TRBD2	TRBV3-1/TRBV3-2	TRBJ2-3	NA	CASSQGGTNTDTQYF	TGTGCCAGCAGCCAAGGGGGGACTAACACAGATACGCAGTATTTT
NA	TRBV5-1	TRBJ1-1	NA	CASSHYQGRGAFF	TGCGCCAGCAGCCATTATCAGGGCCGCGGAGCTTTCTTT
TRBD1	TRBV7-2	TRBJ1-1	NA	CASSLNRGRTEAFF	TGTGCCAGCAGCTTAAACAGGGGGCGTACTGAAGCTTTCTTT
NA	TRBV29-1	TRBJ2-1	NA	CSVLTLGSSYNEQFF	TGCAGCGTCCTAACGCTAGGGAGCTCCTACAATGAGCAGTTCTTC
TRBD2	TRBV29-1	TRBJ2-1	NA	CSVIRDYNYNEQFF	TGCAGCGTGATTCGGGACTACAACTACAATGAGCAGTTCTTC
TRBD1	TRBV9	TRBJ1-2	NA	CASSVAPDRGGGYTF	TGTGCCAGCAGCGTAGCTCCCGACAGGGGAGGTGGCTACACCTTC
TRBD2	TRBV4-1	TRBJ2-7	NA	CASTSGLAGFYEQYF	TGCGCCAGCACCTCGGGACTAGCGGGATTTTACGAGCAGTACTTC
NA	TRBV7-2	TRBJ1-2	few	CASSSNFYEVTDGGYTF	TGTGCCAGCAGCTCGAACTTCTACGAGGTTACGGATGGAGGCTACACCTTC
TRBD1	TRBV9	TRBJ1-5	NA	CASSVVGQANQPQHF	TGTGCCAGCAGCGTAGTCGGACAGGCTAATCAGCCCCAGCATTTT
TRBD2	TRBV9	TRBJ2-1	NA	CASSLKVASGHNEQFF	TGTGCCAGCAGCCTAAAAGTGGCTAGCGGGCACAATGAGCAGTTCTTC
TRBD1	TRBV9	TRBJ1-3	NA	CASSVGTGLSGNTIYF	TGTGCCAGCAGCGTCGGGACAGGGCTCTCTGGAAACACCATATATTTT
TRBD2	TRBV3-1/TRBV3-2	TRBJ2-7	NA	CASSRTSASYEQYF	TGTGCCAGCAGCCGGACTAGCGCGTCCTACGAGCAGTACTTC
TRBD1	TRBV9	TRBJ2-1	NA	CASSVAGQGSYNEQFF	TGTGCCAGCAGCGTAGCGGGACAGGGGTCCTACAATGAGCAGTTCTTC
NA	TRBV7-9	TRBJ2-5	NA	CASSLGLSKETQYF	TGTGCCAGCAGCTTAGGACTGAGCAAAGAGACCCAGTACTTC
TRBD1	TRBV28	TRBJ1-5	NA	CASSLSGQGSQPQHF	TGTGCCAGCAGTTTATCCGGACAGGGTAGTCAGCCCCAGCATTTT
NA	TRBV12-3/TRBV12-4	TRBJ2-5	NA	CASSFRGLETQYF	TGTGCCAGCAGTTTTAGAGGGTTAGAGACCCAGTACTTC
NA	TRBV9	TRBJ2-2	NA	CASTRRQENTGELFF	TGTGCCAGCACCAGAAGACAGGAGAACACCGGGGAGCTGTTTTTT
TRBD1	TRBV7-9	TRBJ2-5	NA	CASSLWTGALETQYF	TGTGCCAGCAGCTTATGGACAGGGGCTTTGGAGACCCAGTACTTC
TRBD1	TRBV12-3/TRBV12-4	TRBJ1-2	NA	CASSFGTAYGYTF	TGTGCCAGCAGTTTTGGGACAGCATATGGCTACACCTTC
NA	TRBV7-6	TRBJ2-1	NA	CASSQGWSSYNEQFF	TGTGCCAGCAGCCAGGGGTGGAGCTCCTACAATGAGCAGTTCTTC
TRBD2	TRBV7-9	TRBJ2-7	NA	CASSGPRAGGREQYF	TGTGCCAGCAGCGGCCCGAGAGCGGGAGGTCGCGAGCAGTACTTC
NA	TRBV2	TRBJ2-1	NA	CASRDTNINEQFF	TGTGCCAGCCGGGACACAAATATCAATGAGCAGTTCTTC
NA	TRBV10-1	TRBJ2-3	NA	CASSQRAVGADTQYF	TGCGCCAGCAGCCAGAGGGCGGTGGGAGCGGATACGCAGTATTTT
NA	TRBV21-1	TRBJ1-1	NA	CAREGQGTLNTEAFF	TGTGCCAGGGAGGGACAGGGCACACTGAACACTGAAGCTTTCTTT
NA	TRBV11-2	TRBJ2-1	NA	CASSPLNEQFF	TGTGCCAGCAGCCCCTTGAATGAGCAGTTCTTC
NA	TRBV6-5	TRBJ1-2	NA	CASSDSPGNYGYTF	TGTGCCAGCAGTGACTCCCCGGGAAACTATGGCTACACCTTC
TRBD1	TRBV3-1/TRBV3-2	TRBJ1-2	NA	CASSQRQGSKYGYTF	TGTGCCAGCAGCCAAAGACAGGGGTCAAAATATGGCTACACCTTC
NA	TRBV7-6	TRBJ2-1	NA	CASIPYSPARDEQFF	TGTGCCAGCATACCGTACTCTCCCGCTCGGGATGAGCAGTTCTTC
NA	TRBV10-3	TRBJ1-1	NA	CAISVATNTEAFF	TGTGCCATCAGTGTCGCTACGAACACTGAAGCTTTCTTT
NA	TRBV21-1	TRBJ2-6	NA	CASGSSGANVLTF	TGTGCCAGCGGGAGCTCTGGGGCCAACGTCCTGACTTTC
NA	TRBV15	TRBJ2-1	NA	CATSSPQGWSRDEQFF	TGTGCCACCAGCAGCCCACAGGGTTGGTCCCGGGATGAGCAGTTCTTC